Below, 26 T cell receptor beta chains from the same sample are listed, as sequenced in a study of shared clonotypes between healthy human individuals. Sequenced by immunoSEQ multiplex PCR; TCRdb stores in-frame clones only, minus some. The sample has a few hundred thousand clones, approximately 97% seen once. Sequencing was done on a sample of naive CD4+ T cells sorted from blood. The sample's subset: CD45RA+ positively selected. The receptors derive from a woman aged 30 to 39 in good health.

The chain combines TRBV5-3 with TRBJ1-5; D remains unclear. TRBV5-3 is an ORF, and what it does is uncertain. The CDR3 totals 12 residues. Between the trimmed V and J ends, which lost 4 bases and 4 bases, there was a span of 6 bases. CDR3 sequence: CARSHRNQPQHF. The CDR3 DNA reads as TGTGCCAGAAGCCACCGTAATCAGCCCCAGCATTTT.

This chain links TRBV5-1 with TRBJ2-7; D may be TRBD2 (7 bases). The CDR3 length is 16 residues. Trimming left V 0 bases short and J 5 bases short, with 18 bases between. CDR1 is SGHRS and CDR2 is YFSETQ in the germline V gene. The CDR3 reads CASSLGEFAGAHEQYF. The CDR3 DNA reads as TGCGCCAGCAGCTTGGGAGAGTTTGCGGGGGCCCACGAGCAGTACTTC.

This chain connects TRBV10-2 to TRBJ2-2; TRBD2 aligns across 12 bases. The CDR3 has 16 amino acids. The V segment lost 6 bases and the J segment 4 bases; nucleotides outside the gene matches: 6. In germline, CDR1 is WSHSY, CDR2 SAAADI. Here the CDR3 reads CASRLAGGQVTGELFF. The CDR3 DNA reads TGCGCCAGCAGGCTAGCGGGAGGGCAAGTCACCGGGGAGCTGTTTTTT.

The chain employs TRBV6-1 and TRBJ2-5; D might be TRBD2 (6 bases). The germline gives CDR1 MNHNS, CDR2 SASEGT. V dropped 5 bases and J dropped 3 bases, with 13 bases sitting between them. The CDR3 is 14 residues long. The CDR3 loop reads CASSPKGGEETQYF. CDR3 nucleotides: TGTGCCAGCAGTCCTAAAGGAGGGGAAGAGACCCAGTACTTC.

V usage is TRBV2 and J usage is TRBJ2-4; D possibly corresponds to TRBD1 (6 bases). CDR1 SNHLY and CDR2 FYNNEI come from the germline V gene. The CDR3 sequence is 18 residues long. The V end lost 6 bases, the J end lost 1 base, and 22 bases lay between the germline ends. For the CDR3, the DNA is TGTGCCAGCAGAACCTACAGGGAAGGGGTGTCCGCCAAAAACATTCAGTACTTC. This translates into CASRTYREGVSAKNIQYF.

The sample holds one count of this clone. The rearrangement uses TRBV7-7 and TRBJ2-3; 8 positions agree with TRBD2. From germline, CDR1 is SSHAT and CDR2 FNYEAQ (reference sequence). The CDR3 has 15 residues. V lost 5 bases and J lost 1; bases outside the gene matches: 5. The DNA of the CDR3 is TGTGCCAGCAGCCAGGGACTAGGGGGCACAGATACGCAGTATTTT. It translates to CASSQGLGGTDTQYF.

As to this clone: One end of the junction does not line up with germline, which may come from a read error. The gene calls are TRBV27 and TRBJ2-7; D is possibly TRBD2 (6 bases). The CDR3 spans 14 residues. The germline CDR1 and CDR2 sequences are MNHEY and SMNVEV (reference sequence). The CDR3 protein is CASSVGRTTYEQYF. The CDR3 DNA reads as TGTGCCAGCAGCGTGGGGCGGACTACCTATGAGCAGTACTTC.

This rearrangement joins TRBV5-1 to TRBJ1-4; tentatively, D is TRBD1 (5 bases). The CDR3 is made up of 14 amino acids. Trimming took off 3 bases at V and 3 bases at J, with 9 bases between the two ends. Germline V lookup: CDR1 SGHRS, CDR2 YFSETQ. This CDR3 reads CASSSRGPNEKLFF. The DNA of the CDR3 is TGCGCCAGCAGCTCGAGGGGACCTAATGAAAAACTGTTTTTT. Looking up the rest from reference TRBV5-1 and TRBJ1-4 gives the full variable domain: KAGVTQTPRYLIKTRGQQVTLSCSPISGHRSVSWYQQTPGQGLQFLFEYFSETQRNKGNFPGRFSGRQFSNSRSEMNVSTLELGDSALYLCASSSRGPNEKLFFGSGTQLSVL.

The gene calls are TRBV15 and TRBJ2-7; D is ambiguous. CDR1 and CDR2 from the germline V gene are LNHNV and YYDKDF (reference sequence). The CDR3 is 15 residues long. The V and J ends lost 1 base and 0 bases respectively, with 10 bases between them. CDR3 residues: CATSRADGNSYEQYF. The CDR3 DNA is TGTGCCACCAGCAGAGCCGACGGTAACTCCTACGAGCAGTACTTC.

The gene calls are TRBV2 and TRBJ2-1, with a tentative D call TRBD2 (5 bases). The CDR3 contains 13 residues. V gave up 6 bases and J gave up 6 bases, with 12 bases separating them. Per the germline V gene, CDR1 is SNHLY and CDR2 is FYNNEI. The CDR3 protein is CASSPELVNEQFF. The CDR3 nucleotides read TGTGCCAGCAGCCCTGAACTAGTCAATGAGCAGTTCTTC. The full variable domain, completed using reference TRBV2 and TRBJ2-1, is EPEVTQTPSHQVTQMGQEVILRCVPISNHLYFYWYRQILGQKVEFLVSFYNNEISEKSEIFDDQFSVERPDGSNFTLKIRSTKLEDSAMYFCASSPELVNEQFFGPGTRLTVL.

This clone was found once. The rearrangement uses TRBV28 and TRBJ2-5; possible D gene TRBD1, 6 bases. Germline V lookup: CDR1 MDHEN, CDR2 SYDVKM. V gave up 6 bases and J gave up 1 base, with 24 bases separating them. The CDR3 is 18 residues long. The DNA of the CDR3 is TGTGCCAGCAGCAGTCCCGGACAGCATTTTTCCCGCCAAGAGACCCAGTACTTC. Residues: CASSSPGQHFSRQETQYF.

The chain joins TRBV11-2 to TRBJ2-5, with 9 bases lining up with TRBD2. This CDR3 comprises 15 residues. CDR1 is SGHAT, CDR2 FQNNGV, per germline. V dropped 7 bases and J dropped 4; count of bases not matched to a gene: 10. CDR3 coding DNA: TGTGCCAGCAACAGGCTAGCGGGACGTCGAGAGACCCAGTACTTC. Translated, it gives CASNRLAGRRETQYF.

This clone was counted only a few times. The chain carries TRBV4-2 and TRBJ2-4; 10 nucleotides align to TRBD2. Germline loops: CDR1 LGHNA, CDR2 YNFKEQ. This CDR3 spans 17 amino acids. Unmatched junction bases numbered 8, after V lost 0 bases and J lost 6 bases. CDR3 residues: CASSQDPEASGGNIQYF. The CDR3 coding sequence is TGTGCCAGCAGCCAAGATCCAGAGGCTAGCGGGGGAAACATTCAGTACTTC.

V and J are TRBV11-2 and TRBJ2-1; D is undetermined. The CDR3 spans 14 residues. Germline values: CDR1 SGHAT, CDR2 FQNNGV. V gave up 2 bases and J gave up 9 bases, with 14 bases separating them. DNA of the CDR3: TGTGCCAGCAGCTTAACCACCGTATCCATTGAGCAGTTCTTC. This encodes CASSLTTVSIEQFF.

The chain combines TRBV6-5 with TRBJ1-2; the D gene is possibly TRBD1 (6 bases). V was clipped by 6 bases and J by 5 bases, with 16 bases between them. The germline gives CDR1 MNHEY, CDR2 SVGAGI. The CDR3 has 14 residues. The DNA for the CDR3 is TGTGCCAGCAGATCGGACAGTCGAGGGTATGGCTACACCTTC. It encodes CASRSDSRGYGYTF.

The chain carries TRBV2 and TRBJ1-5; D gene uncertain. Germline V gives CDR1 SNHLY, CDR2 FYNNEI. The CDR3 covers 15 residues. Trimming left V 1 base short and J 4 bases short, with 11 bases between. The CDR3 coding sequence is TGTGCCAGCAGTGAAGGGGTGGACCGGAATCAGCCCCAGCATTTT. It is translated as CASSEGVDRNQPQHF.

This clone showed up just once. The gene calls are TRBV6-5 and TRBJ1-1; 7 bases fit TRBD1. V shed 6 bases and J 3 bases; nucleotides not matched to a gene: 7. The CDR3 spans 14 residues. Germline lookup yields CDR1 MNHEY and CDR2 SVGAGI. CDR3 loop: CASSRQGVDTEAFF. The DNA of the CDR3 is TGTGCCAGCAGCCGGCAGGGGGTCGACACTGAAGCTTTCTTT.

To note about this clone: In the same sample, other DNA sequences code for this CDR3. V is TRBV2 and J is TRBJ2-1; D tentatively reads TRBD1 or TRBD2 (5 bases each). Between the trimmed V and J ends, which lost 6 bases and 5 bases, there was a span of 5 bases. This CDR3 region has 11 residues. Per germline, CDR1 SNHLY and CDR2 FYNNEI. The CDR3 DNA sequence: TGTGCCAGCAGGGGGGACAATGAGCAGTTCTTC. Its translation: CASRGDNEQFF.

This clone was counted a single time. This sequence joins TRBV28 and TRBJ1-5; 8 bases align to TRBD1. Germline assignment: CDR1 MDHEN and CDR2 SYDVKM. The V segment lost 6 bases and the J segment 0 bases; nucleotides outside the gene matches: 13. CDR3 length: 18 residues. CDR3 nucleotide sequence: TGTGCCAGCAGCTCAAGACAGGGGCCTGTTTTTAGCAATCAGCCCCAGCATTTT. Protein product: CASSSRQGPVFSNQPQHF.

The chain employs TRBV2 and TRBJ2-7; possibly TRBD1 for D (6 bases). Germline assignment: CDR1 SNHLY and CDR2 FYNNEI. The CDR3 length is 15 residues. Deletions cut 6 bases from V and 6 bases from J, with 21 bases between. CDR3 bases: TGTGCCAGCAGGGTCAACCCCGGAGTAGGGGGCGAGCAGTACTTC. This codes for CASRVNPGVGGEQYF.

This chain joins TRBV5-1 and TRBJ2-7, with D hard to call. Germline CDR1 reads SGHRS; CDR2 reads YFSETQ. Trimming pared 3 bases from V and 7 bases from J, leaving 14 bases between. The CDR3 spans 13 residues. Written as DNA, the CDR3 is TGCGCCAGCAGCTCCCAAGGGTTACGGGAGCAGTACTTC. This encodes CASSSQGLREQYF.

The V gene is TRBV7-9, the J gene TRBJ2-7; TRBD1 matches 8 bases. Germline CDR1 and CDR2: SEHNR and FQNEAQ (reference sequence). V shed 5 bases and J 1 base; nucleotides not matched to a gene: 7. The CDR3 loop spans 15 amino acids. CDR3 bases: TGTGCCAGCAGCCCCGCCGGACAGGGATCCTACGAGCAGTACTTC. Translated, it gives CASSPAGQGSYEQYF.

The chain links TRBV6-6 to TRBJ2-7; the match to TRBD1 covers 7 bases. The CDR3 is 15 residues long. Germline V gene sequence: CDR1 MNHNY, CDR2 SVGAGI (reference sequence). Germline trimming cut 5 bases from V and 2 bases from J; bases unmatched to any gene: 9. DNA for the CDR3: TGTGCCAGCAGTGATTTGGGACAGCTCACCTACGAGCAGTACTTC. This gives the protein CASSDLGQLTYEQYF.

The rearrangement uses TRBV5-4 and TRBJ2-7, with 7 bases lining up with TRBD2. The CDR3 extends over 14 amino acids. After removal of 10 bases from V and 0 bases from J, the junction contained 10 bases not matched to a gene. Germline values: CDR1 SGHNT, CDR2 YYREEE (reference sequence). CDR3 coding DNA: TGTGCCTTTGGGCGGACTAGGACCTCCTACGAGCAGTACTTC. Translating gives CAFGRTRTSYEQYF. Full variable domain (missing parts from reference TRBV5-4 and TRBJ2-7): ETGVTQSPTHLIKTRGQQVTLRCSSQSGHNTVSWYQQALGQGPQFIFQYYREEENGRGNFPPRFSGLQFPNYSSELNVNALELDDSALYLCAFGRTRTSYEQYFGPGTRLTVT.

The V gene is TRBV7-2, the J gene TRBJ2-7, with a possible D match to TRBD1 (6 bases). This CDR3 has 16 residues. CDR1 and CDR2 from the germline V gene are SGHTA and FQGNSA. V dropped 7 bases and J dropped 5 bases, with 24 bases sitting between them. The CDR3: CASIPPGVRGTNEQYF. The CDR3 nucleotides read TGTGCCAGCATCCCGCCCGGGGTAAGGGGGACCAACGAGCAGTACTTC.

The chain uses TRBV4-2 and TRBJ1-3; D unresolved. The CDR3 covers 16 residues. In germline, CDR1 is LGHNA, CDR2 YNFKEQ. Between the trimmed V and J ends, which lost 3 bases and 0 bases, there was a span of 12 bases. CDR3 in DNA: TGTGCCAGCAGCCACTCAGGAGGACCCTCTGGAAACACCATATATTTT. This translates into CASSHSGGPSGNTIYF.